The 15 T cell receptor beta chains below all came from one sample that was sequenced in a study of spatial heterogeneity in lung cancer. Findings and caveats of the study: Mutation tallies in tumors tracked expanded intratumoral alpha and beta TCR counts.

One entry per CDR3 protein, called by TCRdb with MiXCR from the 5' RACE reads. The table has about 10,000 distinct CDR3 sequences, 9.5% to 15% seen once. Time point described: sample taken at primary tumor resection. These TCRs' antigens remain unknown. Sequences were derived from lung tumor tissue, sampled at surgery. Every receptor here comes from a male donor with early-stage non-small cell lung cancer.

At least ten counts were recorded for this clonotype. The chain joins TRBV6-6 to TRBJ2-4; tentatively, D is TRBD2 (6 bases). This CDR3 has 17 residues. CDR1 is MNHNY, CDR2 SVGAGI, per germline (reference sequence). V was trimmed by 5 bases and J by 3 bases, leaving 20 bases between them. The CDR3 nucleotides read TGTGCCAGCAGTCCCACTAGGGTCGGGAGAAACAAAAACATTCAGTACTTC. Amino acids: CASSPTRVGRNKNIQYF.

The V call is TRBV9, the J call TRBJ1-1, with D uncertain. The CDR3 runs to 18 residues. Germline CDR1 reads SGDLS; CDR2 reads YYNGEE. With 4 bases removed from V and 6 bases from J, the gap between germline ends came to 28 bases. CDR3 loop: CASSPTFMNMKGYAEAFF. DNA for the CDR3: TGTGCCAGCAGCCCGACATTCATGAATATGAAAGGATACGCTGAAGCTTTCTTT.

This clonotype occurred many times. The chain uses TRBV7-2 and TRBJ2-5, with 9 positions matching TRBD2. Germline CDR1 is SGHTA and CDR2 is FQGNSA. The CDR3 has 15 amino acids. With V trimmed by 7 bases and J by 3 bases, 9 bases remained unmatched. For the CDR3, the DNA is TGTGCCAGCACACTCGGCGGGAGGGCCAAAGAGACCCAGTACTTC. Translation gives CASTLGGRAKETQYF.

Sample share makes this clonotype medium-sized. CDR3 nucleotides: TGTGCCACCAGTGCCGGAGTTGGCGAAAAACTGTTTTTT. This encodes CATSAGVGEKLFF. V is TRBV24-1 and J is TRBJ1-4; D gene unclear. There are 13 residues in the CDR3. CDR1 and CDR2 from the germline V gene are KGHDR and SFDVKD. Deletions cut 5 bases from V and 8 bases from J, with 11 bases between.

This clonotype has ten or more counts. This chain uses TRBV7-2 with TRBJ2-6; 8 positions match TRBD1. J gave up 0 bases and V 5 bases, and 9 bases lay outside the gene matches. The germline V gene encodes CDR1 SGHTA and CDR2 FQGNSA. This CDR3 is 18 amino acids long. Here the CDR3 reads CASSPRTGWSSGANVLTF. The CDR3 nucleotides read TGTGCCAGCAGCCCCAGGACAGGGTGGAGCTCTGGGGCCAACGTCCTGACTTTC.

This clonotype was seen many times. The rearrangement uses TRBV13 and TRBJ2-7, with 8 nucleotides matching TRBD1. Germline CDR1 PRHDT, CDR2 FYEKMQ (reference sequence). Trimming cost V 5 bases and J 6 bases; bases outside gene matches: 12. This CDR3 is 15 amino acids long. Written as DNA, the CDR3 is TGTGCCAGCAGCGAACAGGACAGGGTATTCGGCGAGCAGTACTTC. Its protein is CASSEQDRVFGEQYF. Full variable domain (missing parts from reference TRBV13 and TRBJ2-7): AAGVIQSPRHLIKEKRETATLKCYPIPRHDTVYWYQQGPGQDPQFLISFYEKMQSDKGSIPDRFSAQQFSDYHSELNMSSLELGDSALYFCASSEQDRVFGEQYFGPGTRLTVT.

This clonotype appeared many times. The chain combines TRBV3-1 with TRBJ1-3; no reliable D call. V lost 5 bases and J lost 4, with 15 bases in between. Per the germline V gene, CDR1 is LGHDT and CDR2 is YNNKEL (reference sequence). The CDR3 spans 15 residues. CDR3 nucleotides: TGTGCCAGCAGCACCCGGGAAAGAGAGGGAAACACCATATATTTT. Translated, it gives CASSTREREGNTIYF.

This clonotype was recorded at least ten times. The CDR3 DNA is TGCGCCAGCAGCCAAGAAGCCTTCACCGGGGAGCTGTTTTTT. Translated: CASSQEAFTGELFF. V and J are TRBV4-3 and TRBJ2-2, with unresolved D. From germline, CDR1 is LGHNA and CDR2 YSLEER. The V end lost 0 bases, the J end lost 4 bases, and 6 bases lay between the germline ends. This CDR3 is 14 amino acids long.

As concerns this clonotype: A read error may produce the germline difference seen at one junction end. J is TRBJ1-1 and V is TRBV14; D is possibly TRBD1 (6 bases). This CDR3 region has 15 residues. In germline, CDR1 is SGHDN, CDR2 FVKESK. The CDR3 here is CASSQAGTLNTEAFF. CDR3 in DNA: TGTGCCAGCAGTCAAGCCGGGACATTGAACACTGAAGCTTTCTTT.

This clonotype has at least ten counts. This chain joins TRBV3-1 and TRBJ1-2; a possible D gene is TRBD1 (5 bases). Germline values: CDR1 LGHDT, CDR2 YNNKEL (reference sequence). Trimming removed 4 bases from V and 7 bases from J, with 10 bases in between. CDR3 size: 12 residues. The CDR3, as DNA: TGTGCCAGCAGCCGGGGCCCCAGTGGCTACACCTTC. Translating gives CASSRGPSGYTF.

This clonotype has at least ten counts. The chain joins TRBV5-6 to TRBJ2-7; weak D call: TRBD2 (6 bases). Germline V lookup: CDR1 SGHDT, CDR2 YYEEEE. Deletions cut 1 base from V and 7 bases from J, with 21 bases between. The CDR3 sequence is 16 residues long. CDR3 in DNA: TGTGCCAGCAGCTTGTCCGGGAGCGGTTCGCCTCGGGAGCAGTACTTC. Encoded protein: CASSLSGSGSPREQYF.

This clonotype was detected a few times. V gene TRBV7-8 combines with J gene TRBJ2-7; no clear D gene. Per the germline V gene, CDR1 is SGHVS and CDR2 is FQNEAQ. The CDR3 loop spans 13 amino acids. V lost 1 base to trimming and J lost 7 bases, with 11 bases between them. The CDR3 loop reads CASSLGWSLEQYF. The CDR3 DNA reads TGTGCCAGCAGCTTAGGTTGGTCTCTTGAGCAGTACTTC.

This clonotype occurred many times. The CDR3: CSASQAGGTETQYF. CDR3 DNA: TGCAGTGCTAGCCAAGCGGGAGGGACGGAGACCCAGTACTTC. V usage is TRBV20-1 and J usage is TRBJ2-5; 10 bases are a match to TRBD2. The V gene end was trimmed by 3 bases and the J gene end by 5 bases; junction bases not matched to a gene: 6. There are 14 residues in the CDR3. From germline, CDR1 is DFQATT and CDR2 SNEGSKA (reference sequence).

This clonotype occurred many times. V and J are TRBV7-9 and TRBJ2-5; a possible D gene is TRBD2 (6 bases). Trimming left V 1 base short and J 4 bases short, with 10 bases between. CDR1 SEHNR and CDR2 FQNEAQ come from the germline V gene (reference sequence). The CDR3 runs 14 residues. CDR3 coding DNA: TGTGCCAGCAGCTTAGAAGGAGGGCTAGAGACCCAGTACTTC. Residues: CASSLEGGLETQYF.

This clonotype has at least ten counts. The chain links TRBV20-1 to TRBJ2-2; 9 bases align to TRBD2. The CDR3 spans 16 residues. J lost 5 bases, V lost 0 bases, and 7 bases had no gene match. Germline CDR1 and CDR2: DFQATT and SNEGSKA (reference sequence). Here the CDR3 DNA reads TGCAGTGCTAGAGATACGCGGGAGGGCTTTACCGGGGAGCTGTTTTTT. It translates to CSARDTREGFTGELFF.